These 9 T cell receptor beta chains were all obtained from the same sample, sequenced in a study of blood T cell repertoires in COVID-19. Method: immunoSEQ multiplex PCR; TCRdb's copy keeps in-frame clones and lacks some. Of around 45,000 clones listed, about 89% were seen once; the top ten hold 6.4%. What was sequenced was peripheral blood. Every receptor here comes from a man in his 70s with active COVID-19.

The chain couples TRBV2 to TRBJ1-5; 8 nucleotides line up with TRBD1. Trimming removed 4 bases from V and 6 bases from J; junction bases left unmatched: 8. In germline, CDR1 is SNHLY, CDR2 FYNNEI. The CDR3 loop spans 15 amino acids. The CDR3 DNA is TGTGCCAGCAGTGGCGACAGGGGTTCGTTTCAGCCCCAGCATTTT. Translated, it gives CASSGDRGSFQPQHF.

V usage is TRBV2 and J usage is TRBJ2-1, with TRBD2 identical over 9 bases. This CDR3 has 16 amino acids. The V gene's germline CDR1 is SNHLY and CDR2 FYNNEI. Trimming removed 6 bases from V and 4 bases from J; junction bases left unmatched: 10. CDR3 in amino acids: CASRLLGGGAYNEQFF. In DNA form, the CDR3 reads TGTGCCAGCAGATTGCTAGGCGGGGGGGCTTACAATGAGCAGTTCTTC.

V gene TRBV19 combines with J gene TRBJ2-7; the match to TRBD1 covers 8 bases. The V segment lost 5 bases and the J segment 3 bases; nucleotides outside the gene matches: 0. Germline CDR1 LNHDA, CDR2 SQIVND (reference sequence). The CDR3 extends over 12 amino acids. CDR3 amino acids: CASSGQGYEQYF. CDR3 DNA: TGTGCCAGTAGTGGACAGGGCTACGAGCAGTACTTC.

CDR3 amino acids: CASSPPRDTEAFF. DNA of the CDR3: TGTGCCAGCAGCCCCCCCAGGGATACTGAAGCTTTCTTT. The chain links TRBV14 to TRBJ1-1, with D possibly matching TRBD1 (5 bases). Trimming pared 4 bases from V and 5 bases from J, leaving 11 bases between. The CDR3 is 13 residues long. Looked up from germline, CDR1 is SGHDN and CDR2 is FVKESK.

The V call is TRBV7-9, the J call TRBJ2-7; 9 bases agree with TRBD1. Germline-derived CDR1 and CDR2 are SEHNR and FQNEAQ (reference sequence). This CDR3 spans 14 amino acids. V dropped 4 bases and J dropped 1; count of bases not matched to a gene: 2. The CDR3: CASSSGTGSYEQYF. The CDR3 nucleotides are TGTGCCAGCAGCTCTGGGACAGGGTCCTACGAGCAGTACTTC.

The chain uses TRBV29-1 and TRBJ2-2; D perhaps matches TRBD1 (6 bases). Germline V CDR1 and CDR2: SQVTM, ANQGSEA. The CDR3 has 14 amino acids. Trimming pared 7 bases from V and 9 bases from J, leaving 21 bases between. In DNA form, the CDR3 reads TGCAGCGCCAAGGAAGGGGGAAATGCCCGGGAGCTGTTTTTT. This translates into CSAKEGGNARELFF.

The chain couples TRBV4-1 to TRBJ2-5; 7 bases line up with TRBD1. V gave up 4 bases and J gave up 5 bases; unmatched junction bases: 4. Germline-derived CDR1 and CDR2 are MGHRA and YSYEKL. There are 13 residues in the CDR3. The CDR3 sequence is CASSRGQRETQYF. The CDR3 nucleotides read TGCGCCAGCAGCCGGGGACAGCGGGAGACCCAGTACTTC.

The CDR3 loop reads CASTQQASSYNEQFF. The CDR3 nucleotides are TGTGCCAGCACACAACAGGCCAGCTCCTACAATGAGCAGTTCTTC. The gene calls are TRBV19 and TRBJ2-1, with D tentatively TRBD1 (5 bases). V gave up 9 bases and J gave up 0 bases, with 15 bases separating them. The germline gives CDR1 LNHDA, CDR2 SQIVND (reference sequence). The CDR3 sequence is 15 residues long. Full variable domain (rest looked up from reference TRBV19 and TRBJ2-1): DGGITQSPKYLFRKEGQNVTLSCEQNLNHDAMYWYRQDPGQGLRLIYYSQIVNDFQKGDIAEGYSVSREKKESFPLTVTSAQKNPTAFYLCASTQQASSYNEQFFGPGTRLTVL.

The chain links TRBV7-9 to TRBJ1-3; TRBD1 agrees at 7 bases. Germline lookup yields CDR1 SEHNR and CDR2 FQNEAQ (reference sequence). J gave up 2 bases and V 3 bases, and 7 bases lay outside the gene matches. This CDR3 has 16 residues. The CDR3 sequence is CASSFTETGTGNTIYF. As DNA, the CDR3 is TGTGCCAGCAGCTTTACCGAGACAGGGACTGGAAACACCATATATTTT.